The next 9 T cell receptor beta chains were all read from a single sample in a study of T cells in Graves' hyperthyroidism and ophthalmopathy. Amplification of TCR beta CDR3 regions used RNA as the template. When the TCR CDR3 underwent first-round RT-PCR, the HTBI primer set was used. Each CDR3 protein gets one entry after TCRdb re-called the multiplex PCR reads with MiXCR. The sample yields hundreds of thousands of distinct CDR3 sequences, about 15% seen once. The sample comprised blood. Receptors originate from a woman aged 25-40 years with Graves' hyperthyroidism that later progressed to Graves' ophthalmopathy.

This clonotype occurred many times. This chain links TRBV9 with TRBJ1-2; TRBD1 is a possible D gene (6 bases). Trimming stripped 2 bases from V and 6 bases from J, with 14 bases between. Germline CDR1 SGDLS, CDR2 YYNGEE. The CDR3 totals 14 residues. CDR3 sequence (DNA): TGTGCCAGCAGCGTCCGGGACACTCGAAATGGCTACACCTTC. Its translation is CASSVRDTRNGYTF.

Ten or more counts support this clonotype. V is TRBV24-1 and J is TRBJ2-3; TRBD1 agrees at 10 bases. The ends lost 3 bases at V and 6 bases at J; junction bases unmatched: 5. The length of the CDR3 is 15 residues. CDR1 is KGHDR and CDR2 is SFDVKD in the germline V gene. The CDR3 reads CATSDPRTGGDTQYF. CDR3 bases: TGTGCCACCAGTGATCCCCGGACAGGGGGGGATACGCAGTATTTT.

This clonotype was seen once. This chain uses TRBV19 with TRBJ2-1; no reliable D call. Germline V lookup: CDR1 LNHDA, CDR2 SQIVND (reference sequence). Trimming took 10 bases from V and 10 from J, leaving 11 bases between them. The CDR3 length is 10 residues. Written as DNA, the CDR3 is TGTGCCACTATGGGTGGGGAGCAGTTCTTC. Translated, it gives CATMGGEQFF.

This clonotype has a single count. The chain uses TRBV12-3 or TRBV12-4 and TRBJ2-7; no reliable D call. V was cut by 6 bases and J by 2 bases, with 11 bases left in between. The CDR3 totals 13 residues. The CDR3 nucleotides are TGTGCCAGCAGCACGACACTTCCCTACGAGCAGTACTTC. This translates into CASSTTLPYEQYF.

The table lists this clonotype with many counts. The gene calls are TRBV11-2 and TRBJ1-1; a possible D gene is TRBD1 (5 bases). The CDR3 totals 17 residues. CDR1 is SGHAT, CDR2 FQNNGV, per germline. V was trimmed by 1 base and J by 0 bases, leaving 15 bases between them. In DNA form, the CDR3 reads TGTGCCAGCAGCTTAGCAGGGCTAGTCCCTATGAACACTGAAGCTTTCTTT. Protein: CASSLAGLVPMNTEAFF.

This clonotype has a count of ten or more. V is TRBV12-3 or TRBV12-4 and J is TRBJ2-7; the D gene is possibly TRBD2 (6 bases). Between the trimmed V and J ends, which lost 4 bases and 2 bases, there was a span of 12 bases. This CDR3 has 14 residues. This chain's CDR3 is CASSWRESTYEQYF. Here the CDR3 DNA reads TGTGCCAGCAGTTGGAGGGAGTCGACCTACGAGCAGTACTTC.

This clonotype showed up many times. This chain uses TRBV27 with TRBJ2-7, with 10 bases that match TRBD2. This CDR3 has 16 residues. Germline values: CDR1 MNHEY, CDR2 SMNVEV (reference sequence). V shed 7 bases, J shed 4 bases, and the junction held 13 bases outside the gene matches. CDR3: CASKGLAGVVEYEQYF. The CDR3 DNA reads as TGTGCCAGCAAGGGGCTAGCGGGAGTAGTTGAGTACGAGCAGTACTTC.

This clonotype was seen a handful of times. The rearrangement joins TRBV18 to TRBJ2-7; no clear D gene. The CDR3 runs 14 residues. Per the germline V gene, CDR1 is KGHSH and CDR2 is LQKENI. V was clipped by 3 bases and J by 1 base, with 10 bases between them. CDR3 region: CASSPEFQSYEQYF. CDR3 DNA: TGTGCCAGCTCACCGGAATTTCAGTCCTACGAGCAGTACTTC.

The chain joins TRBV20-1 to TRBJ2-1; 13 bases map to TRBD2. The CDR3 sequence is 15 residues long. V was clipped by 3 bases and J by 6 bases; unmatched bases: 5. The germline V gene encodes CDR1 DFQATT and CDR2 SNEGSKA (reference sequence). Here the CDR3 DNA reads TGCAGTGCTAGGGCCGGGACTAGCGGGACCAATGAGCAGTTCTTC. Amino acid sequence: CSARAGTSGTNEQFF.